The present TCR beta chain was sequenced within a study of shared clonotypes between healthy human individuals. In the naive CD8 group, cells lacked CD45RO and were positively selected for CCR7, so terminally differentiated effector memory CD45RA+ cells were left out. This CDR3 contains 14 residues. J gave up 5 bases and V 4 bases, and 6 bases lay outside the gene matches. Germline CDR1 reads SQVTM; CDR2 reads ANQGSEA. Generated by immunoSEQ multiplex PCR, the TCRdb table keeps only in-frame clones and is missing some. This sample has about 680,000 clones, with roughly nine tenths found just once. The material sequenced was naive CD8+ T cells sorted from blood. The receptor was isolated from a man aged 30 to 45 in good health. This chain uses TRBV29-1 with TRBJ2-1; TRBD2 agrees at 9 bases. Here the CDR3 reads CSVVRTSDNNEQFF. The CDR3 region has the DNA TGCAGCGTTGTTAGGACTAGCGATAACAATGAGCAGTTCTTC.